These 25 T cell receptor beta chains came from one sample sequenced in a study of T cells in localized non-small cell lung cancer (dated by TCRdb to the early 2020s). Library construction relied on the immunoSEQ multiplex PCR assay. Not all clones reach the TCRdb copy of this immuneACCESS table, which keeps in-frame sequences only. Checked studies attribute under half of the gap to unresolved V genes and leave the rest unexplained. The sample data list some 53,000 clones, and roughly 88% of these were observed just once. 18% of the sample comes from the top ten. The material sequenced was peripheral blood, taken before any cancer treatment. Source of these receptors: a male donor older than 55 with stage III squamous cell lung carcinoma.

V usage is TRBV29-1 and J usage is TRBJ1-1, with D unclear. This CDR3 contains 12 residues. V dropped 5 bases and J dropped 0 bases, with 7 bases sitting between them. CDR1 is SQVTM and CDR2 is ANQGSEA in the germline V gene. CDR3 sequence: CSVSWVNTEAFF. DNA for the CDR3: TGCAGCGTTAGTTGGGTGAACACTGAAGCTTTCTTT. Variable domain in full (rest from reference TRBV29-1 and TRBJ1-1): SAVISQKPSRDICQRGTSLTIQCQVDSQVTMMFWYRQQPGQSLTLIATANQGSEATYESGFVIDKFPISRPNLTFSTLTVSNMSPEDSSIYLCSVSWVNTEAFFGQGTRLTVV.

This clone was counted once. This chain uses TRBV6-5 with TRBJ1-3; D is perhaps TRBD1 (5 bases). The CDR3 covers 16 residues. CDR1 is MNHEY, CDR2 SVGAGI, per germline. The V end was cut by 0 bases, the J end by 4 bases, with 13 bases between. The CDR3 region is CASSYSQGAEGNTIYF. The CDR3 bases are TGTGCCAGCAGTTACTCCCAAGGGGCGGAAGGAAACACCATATATTTT.

The V and J genes are TRBV7-8 and TRBJ1-1; tentative D call: TRBD1 (6 bases). V was cut by 0 bases and J by 0 bases, with 14 bases left in between. Germline assignment: CDR1 SGHVS and CDR2 FQNEAQ. The CDR3 has 17 residues. CDR3 sequence reads: CASSLARGGDMNTEAFF. CDR3 DNA sequence: TGTGCCAGCAGCTTAGCGCGCGGGGGGGACATGAACACTGAAGCTTTCTTT.

The chain joins TRBV6-5 to TRBJ2-7; maybe TRBD1 (5 bases). The germline gives CDR1 MNHEY, CDR2 SVGAGI. The CDR3 has 13 residues. The ends were cut back, 1 base at V and 3 bases at J, with 7 bases in the middle. CDR3 amino acids: CASSYWGHYEQYF. The CDR3 region has the DNA TGTGCCAGCAGTTACTGGGGCCACTACGAGCAGTACTTC.

The chain recombines TRBV18 with TRBJ2-7; D possibly matches TRBD1 or TRBD2 (6 bases each). The germline gives CDR1 KGHSH, CDR2 LQKENI. The CDR3 is 14 residues long. Trimming removed 5 bases at V and 5 bases at J, with 16 bases between. CDR3 sequence (DNA): TGTGCCAGCTCATCACTCCGGGGGCGCGACGAGCAGTACTTC. It is translated as CASSSLRGRDEQYF.

For the CDR3, the DNA is TGTGCCAGCAGATTATTTCCGGGACTAGCTTCAGTAGATACGCAGTATTTT. This gives the protein CASRLFPGLASVDTQYF. V gene TRBV11-2 combines with J gene TRBJ2-3; 9 nucleotides match TRBD2. Unmatched junction bases numbered 15, after V lost 6 bases and J lost 5 bases. Germline V gene lookup returns CDR1 SGHAT and CDR2 FQNNGV. The CDR3 totals 17 residues.

The CDR3 coding sequence is TGTGCCAGCAGCGTGGGACAGGGAAGCACCAATGAGCAGTTCTTC. Translating gives CASSVGQGSTNEQFF. The V gene is TRBV7-2, the J gene TRBJ2-1; 9 positions agree with TRBD1. Germline CDR1 and CDR2: SGHTA and FQGNSA. The CDR3 extends over 15 amino acids. V lost 5 bases and J lost 6; bases outside the gene matches: 8.

The chain links TRBV5-4 to TRBJ2-7; either TRBD1 or TRBD2 may supply D (6 bases each). Trimming took off 4 bases at V and 0 bases at J, with 14 bases between the two ends. Germline V gene lookup returns CDR1 SGHNT and CDR2 YYREEE (reference sequence). CDR3 length: 15 amino acids. The CDR3 sequence: CASSPGGGLSYEQYF. The CDR3 DNA reads TGTGCCAGCAGCCCTGGAGGGGGGCTCTCCTACGAGCAGTACTTC. Looking up the rest from reference TRBV5-4 and TRBJ2-7 gives the full variable domain: ETGVTQSPTHLIKTRGQQVTLRCSSQSGHNTVSWYQQALGQGPQFIFQYYREEENGRGNFPPRFSGLQFPNYSSELNVNALELDDSALYLCASSPGGGLSYEQYFGPGTRLTVT.

The CDR3 here is CASSLARLAYEQYF. In DNA, the CDR3 is TGTGCCAGCAGCTTAGCGCGGCTAGCCTACGAGCAGTACTTC. The J gene is TRBJ2-7, the V gene TRBV7-2, with D unresolved. V was cut by 0 bases and J by 2 bases, with 8 bases left in between. The CDR3 contains 14 residues. CDR1 and CDR2 (germline): SGHTA, FQGNSA.

The gene calls are TRBV10-1 and TRBJ1-2; D uncertain. V lost 2 bases and J lost 2, with 21 bases in between. The CDR3 length is 18 residues. Germline V gives CDR1 WNHNN, CDR2 SYGVQD (reference sequence). CDR3 nucleotide sequence: TGCGCCAGCAGTGAGACAGATCAATTAGCGGGGAAAAACTATGGCTACACCTTC. Protein: CASSETDQLAGKNYGYTF.

The chain joins TRBV5-8 to TRBJ2-1; D not resolved. V lost 2 bases to trimming and J lost 2 bases, with 5 bases between them. Germline V gene sequence: CDR1 SGHTS, CDR2 YDEGEE. There are 13 residues in the CDR3. The CDR3 region is CASSFQPYNEQFF. The CDR3 coding sequence is TGTGCCAGCAGCTTCCAGCCCTACAATGAGCAGTTCTTC.

The rearrangement uses TRBV4-2 and TRBJ1-2; D might be TRBD1 (6 bases). V shed 2 bases and J shed 8 bases, with 18 bases lying between them. In germline, CDR1 is LGHNA, CDR2 YNFKEQ. This CDR3 contains 15 residues. CDR3 sequence reads: CASSQKGDPIRGYTF. Here the CDR3 DNA reads TGTGCCAGCAGCCAAAAGGGGGACCCAATTAGGGGCTACACCTTC.

The chain uses TRBV5-1 and TRBJ2-1; 8 positions match TRBD1. This CDR3 region has 15 residues. Germline CDR1 reads SGHRS; CDR2 reads YFSETQ. V lost 4 bases to trimming and J lost 6 bases; unmatched junction nucleotides: 9. This CDR3 reads CASSKTGASTNEQFF. DNA of the CDR3: TGCGCCAGCAGCAAGACAGGGGCCTCCACCAATGAGCAGTTCTTC.

The CDR3 region is CASSLVAGLSSYEQYF. The CDR3 nucleotides read TGCGCCAGCAGCTTGGTAGCGGGCCTAAGCTCCTACGAGCAGTACTTC. The chain recombines TRBV5-1 with TRBJ2-5, with 7 bases identical to TRBD2. The DNA end is a closer match to TRBJ2-7, so the J assignment may be wrong. Germline CDR1 reads SGHRS; CDR2 reads YFSETQ. The CDR3 has 16 amino acids.

In its sample, this clone was seen a few times. This sequence joins TRBV6-1 and TRBJ1-1; perhaps TRBD1 as D (5 bases). CDR1 is MNHNS and CDR2 is SASEGT in the germline V gene. V was clipped by 4 bases and J by 7 bases, with 13 bases between them. This CDR3 contains 13 residues. CDR3 sequence (DNA): TGTGCCAGCAGTGTTCCCCCGGGGCGTGAAGCTTTCTTT. It is translated as CASSVPPGREAFF.

This chain links TRBV19 with TRBJ2-6; TRBD2 aligns across 8 bases. Germline CDR1 reads LNHDA; CDR2 reads SQIVND (reference sequence). This CDR3 comprises 19 residues. The V and J ends lost 5 bases and 0 bases, in that order; junction bases with no gene match: 12. The CDR3, as DNA: TGTGCCAGTAGTTTCCCGGGGGTTAGCGGGGCCTCTGGGGCCAACGTCCTGACTTTC. Its translation: CASSFPGVSGASGANVLTF. Complete variable domain (other parts from reference TRBV19 and TRBJ2-6): DGGITQSPKYLFRKEGQNVTLSCEQNLNHDAMYWYRQDPGQGLRLIYYSQIVNDFQKGDIAEGYSVSREKKESFPLTVTSAQKNPTAFYLCASSFPGVSGASGANVLTFGAGSRLTVL.

V is TRBV5-4 and J is TRBJ2-2; D possibly corresponds to TRBD2 (6 bases). In germline, CDR1 is SGHNT, CDR2 YYREEE (reference sequence). The CDR3 totals 16 residues. Trimming removed 4 bases at V and 1 base at J, with 14 bases between. The CDR3 here is CASSQLSGLNTGELFF. The CDR3 region has the DNA TGTGCCAGCAGCCAACTAAGCGGGTTGAACACCGGGGAGCTGTTTTTT.

The chain has TRBV7-6 and TRBJ1-2; maybe TRBD1 (5 bases). Germline values: CDR1 SGHVS, CDR2 FNYEAQ. The CDR3 runs to 14 residues. V was pared by 2 bases and J by 4 bases, with 11 bases between. The CDR3 nucleotides are TGTGCCAGCAGCTTAAATACAGGAATCTATGGCTACACCTTC. It translates to CASSLNTGIYGYTF.

This chain uses TRBV5-1 with TRBJ2-3; D is ambiguous. Per germline, CDR1 SGHRS and CDR2 YFSETQ. The CDR3 spans 12 residues. V lost 0 bases and J lost 7, with 6 bases in between. The CDR3 region has the DNA TGCGCCAGCAGCTTGGATGCGAATACGCAGTATTTT. The encoded protein is CASSLDANTQYF.

The chain combines TRBV6-5 with TRBJ2-3, with a possible D match to TRBD2 (6 bases). The germline gives CDR1 MNHEY, CDR2 SVGAGI. V was cut by 9 bases and J by 0 bases, with 7 bases left in between. CDR3 length: 12 residues. The DNA for the CDR3 is TGTGCCAGTGCGGGAAGCACAGATACGCAGTATTTT. Protein: CASAGSTDTQYF.

J is TRBJ2-7 and V is TRBV25-1; D may correspond to TRBD1 or TRBD2 (5 bases each). Germline V gene lookup returns CDR1 MGHDK and CDR2 SYGVNS. V was clipped by 2 bases and J by 5 bases, with 13 bases between them. The CDR3 is 14 amino acids. The CDR3 here is CASSEGGPFHEQYF. The CDR3 bases are TGTGCCAGCAGTGAAGGGGGACCGTTCCACGAGCAGTACTTC.

This chain links TRBV18 with TRBJ1-4; perhaps TRBD1 as D (6 bases). This CDR3 comprises 13 residues. Deletions cut 6 bases from V and 4 bases from J, with 9 bases between. Germline V CDR1 and CDR2: KGHSH, LQKENI. CDR3 nucleotide sequence: TGTGCCAGCTCCCGGACAGATAATGAAAAACTGTTTTTT. Translation: CASSRTDNEKLFF.

V gene TRBV5-7 combines with J gene TRBJ2-7; D possibly uses TRBD1 or TRBD2 (5 bases each). TRBV5-7 is annotated as an ORF whose role is uncertain. The CDR3 consists of 15 residues. The V and J ends lost 0 bases and 2 bases respectively, with 12 bases between them. CDR3 in DNA: TGTGCCAGCAGCTTGGACCATAGGGACCCCTACGAGCAGTACTTC. Its protein is CASSLDHRDPYEQYF.

This clone has just a few counts. The chain employs TRBV9 and TRBJ1-4; 9 nucleotides match TRBD1. The CDR3 extends over 16 amino acids. With V trimmed by 4 bases and J by 8 bases, 12 bases remained unmatched. Germline values: CDR1 SGDLS, CDR2 YYNGEE. CDR3 protein: CASSSQGTGRQEKLFF. The CDR3 region has the DNA TGTGCCAGCAGCTCCCAAGGGACAGGGCGGCAGGAAAAACTGTTTTTT. Together with reference TRBV9 and TRBJ1-4, the CDR3 gives the full variable domain: DSGVTQTPKHLITATGQRVTLRCSPRSGDLSVYWYQQSLDQGLQFLIQYYNGEERAKGNILERFSAQQFPDLHSELNLSSLELGDSALYFCASSSQGTGRQEKLFFGSGTQLSVL.

The CDR3 loop reads CASSQDLVGSSSYNEQFF. The CDR3, as DNA: TGTGCCAGCAGCCAGGACCTGGTGGGGTCCAGTTCCTACAATGAGCAGTTCTTC. V is TRBV7-6 and J is TRBJ2-1, with unresolved D. Germline lookup yields CDR1 SGHVS and CDR2 FNYEAQ. The CDR3 sequence is 18 residues long. Deletions cut 5 bases from V and 1 base from J, with 21 bases between. The full variable domain, with the rest looked up from reference TRBV7-6 and TRBJ2-1, is GAGVSQSPRYKVTKRGQDVALRCDPISGHVSLYWYRQALGQGPEFLTYFNYEAQQDKSGLPNDRFSAERPEGSISTLTIQRTEQRDSAMYRCASSQDLVGSSSYNEQFFGPGTRLTVL.